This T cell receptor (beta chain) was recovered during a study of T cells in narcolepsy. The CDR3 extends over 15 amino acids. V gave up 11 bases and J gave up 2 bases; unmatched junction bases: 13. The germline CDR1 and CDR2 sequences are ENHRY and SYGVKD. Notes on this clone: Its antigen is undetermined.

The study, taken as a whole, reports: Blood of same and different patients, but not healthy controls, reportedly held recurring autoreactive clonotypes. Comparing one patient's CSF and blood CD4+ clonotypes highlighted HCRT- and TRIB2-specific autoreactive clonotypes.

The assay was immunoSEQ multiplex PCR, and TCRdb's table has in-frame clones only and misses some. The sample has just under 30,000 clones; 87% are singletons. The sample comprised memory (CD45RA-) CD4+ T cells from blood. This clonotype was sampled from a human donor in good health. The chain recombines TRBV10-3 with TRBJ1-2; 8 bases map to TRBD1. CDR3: CACGGQGALNYGYTF. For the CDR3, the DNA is TGTGCCTGCGGCGGGCAGGGGGCATTAAACTATGGCTACACCTTC.